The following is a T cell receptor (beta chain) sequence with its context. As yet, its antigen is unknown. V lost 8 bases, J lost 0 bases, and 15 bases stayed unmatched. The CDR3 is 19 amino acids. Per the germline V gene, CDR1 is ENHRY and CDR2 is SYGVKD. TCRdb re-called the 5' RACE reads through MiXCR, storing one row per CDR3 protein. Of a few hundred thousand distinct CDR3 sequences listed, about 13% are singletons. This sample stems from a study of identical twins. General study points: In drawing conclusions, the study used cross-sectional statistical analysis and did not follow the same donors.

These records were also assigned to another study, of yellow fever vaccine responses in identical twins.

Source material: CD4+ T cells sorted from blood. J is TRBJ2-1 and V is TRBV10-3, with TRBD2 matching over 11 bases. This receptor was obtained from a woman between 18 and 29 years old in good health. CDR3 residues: CAICLSLLAGVSSYNEQFF. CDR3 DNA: TGTGCCATCTGTTTAAGTTTACTAGCGGGGGTGAGCTCCTACAATGAGCAGTTCTTC.